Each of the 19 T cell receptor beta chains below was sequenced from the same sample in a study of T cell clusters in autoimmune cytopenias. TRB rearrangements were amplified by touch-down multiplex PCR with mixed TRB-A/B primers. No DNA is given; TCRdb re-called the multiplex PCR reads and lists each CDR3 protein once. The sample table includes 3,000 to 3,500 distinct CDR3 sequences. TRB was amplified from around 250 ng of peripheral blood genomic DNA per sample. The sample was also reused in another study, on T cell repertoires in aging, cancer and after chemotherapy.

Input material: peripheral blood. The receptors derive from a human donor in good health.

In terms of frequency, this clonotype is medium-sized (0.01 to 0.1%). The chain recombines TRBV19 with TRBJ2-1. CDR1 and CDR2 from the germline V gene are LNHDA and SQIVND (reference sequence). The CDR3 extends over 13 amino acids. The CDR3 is CASSTPSQNEQFF.

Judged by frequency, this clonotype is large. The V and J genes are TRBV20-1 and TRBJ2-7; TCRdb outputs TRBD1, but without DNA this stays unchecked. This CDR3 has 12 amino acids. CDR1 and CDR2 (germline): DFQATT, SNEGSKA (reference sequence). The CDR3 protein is CSARDVEYEQYF.

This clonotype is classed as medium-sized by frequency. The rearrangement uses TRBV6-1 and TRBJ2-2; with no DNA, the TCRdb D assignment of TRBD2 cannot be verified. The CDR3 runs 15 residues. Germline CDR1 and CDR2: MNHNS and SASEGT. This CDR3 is CASSELAGGTGELFF.

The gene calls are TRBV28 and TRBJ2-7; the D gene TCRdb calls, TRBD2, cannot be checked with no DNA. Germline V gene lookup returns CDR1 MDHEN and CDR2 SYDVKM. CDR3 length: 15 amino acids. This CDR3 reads CASRPPSGSGYEQYF.

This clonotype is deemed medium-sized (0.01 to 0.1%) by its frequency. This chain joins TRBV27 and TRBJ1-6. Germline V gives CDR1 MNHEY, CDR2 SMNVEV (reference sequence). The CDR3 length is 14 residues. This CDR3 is CASSQVSIGSPLHF.

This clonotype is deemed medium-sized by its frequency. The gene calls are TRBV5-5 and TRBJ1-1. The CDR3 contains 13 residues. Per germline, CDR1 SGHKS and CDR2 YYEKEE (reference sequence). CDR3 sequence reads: CASSLEVARPPFF. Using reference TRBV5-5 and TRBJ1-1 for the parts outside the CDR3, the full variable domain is DAGVTQSPTHLIKTRGQQVTLRCSPISGHKSVSWYQQVLGQGPQFIFQYYEKEERGRGNFPDRFSARQFPNYSSELNVNALLLGDSALYLCASSLEVARPPFFGQGTRLTVV.

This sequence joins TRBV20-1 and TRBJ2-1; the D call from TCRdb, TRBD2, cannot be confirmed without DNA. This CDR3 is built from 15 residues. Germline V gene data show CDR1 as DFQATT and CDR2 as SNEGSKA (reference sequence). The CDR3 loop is CSARSVSGSDNEQFF.

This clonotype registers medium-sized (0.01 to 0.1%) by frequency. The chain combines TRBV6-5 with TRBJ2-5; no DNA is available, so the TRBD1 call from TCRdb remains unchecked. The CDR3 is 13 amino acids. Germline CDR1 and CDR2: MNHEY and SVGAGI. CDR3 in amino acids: CASRVTGKETQYF.

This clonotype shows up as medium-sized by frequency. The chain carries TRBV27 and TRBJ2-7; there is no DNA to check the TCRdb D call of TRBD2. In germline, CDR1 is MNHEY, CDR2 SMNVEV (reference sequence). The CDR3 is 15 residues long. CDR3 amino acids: CASSLSPSGIYEQYF.

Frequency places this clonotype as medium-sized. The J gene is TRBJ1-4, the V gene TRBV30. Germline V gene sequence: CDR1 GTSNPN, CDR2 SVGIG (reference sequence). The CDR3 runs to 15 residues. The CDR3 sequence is CAWSVSVSSVEKLFF.

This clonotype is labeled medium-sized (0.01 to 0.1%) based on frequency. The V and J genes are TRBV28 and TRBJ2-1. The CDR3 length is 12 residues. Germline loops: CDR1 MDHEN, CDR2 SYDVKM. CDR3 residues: CASSPLMNEQFF.

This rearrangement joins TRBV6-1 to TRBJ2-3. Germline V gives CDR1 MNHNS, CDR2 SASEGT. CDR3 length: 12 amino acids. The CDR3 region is CASTGEVDTQYF.

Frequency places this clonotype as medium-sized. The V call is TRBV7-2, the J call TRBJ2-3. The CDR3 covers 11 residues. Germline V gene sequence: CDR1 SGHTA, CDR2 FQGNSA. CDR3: CASSLMDTQYF.

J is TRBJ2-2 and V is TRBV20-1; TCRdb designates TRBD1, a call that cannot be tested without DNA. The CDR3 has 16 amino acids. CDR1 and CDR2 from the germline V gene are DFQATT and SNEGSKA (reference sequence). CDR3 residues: CSAPYGAGGRTGELFF.

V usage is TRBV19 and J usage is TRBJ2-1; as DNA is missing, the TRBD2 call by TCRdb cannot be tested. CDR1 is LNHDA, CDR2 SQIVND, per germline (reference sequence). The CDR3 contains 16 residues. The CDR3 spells CASSILLAGGRNEQFF.

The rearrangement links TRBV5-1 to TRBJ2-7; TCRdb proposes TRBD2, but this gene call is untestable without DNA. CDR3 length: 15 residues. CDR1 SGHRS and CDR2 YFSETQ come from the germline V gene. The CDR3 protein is CASSLWGGRTYEQYF.

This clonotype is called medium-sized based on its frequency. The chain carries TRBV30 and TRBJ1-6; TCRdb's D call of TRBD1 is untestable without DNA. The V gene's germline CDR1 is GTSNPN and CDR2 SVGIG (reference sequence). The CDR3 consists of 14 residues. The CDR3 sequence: CAWSEGQYNSPLHF.

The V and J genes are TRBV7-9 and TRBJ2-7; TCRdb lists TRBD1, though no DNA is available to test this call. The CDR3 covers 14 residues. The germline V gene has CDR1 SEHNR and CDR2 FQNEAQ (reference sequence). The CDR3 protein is CASSFRDGPYEQYF.

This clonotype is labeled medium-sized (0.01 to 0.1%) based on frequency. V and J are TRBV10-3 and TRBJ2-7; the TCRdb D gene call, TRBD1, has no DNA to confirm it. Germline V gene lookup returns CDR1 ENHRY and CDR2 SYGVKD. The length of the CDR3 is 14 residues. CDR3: CAIRPATGSYEQYF.